Listed here is a single T cell receptor beta chain. What it recognizes is unknown. This sample was included in a study of T-cell memory formation after mild COVID-19. Study results and limitations: The CD4+ clones that contracted clustered mainly within CM and EM, and the CD8+ clones concentrated in EMRA. A balance of CD4 and CD8 characterized clones contracting day 15 to 85, whereas later expanders leaned CD4+.

MiXCR, applied by TCRdb to the 5' RACE reads, yields one record per CDR3 protein. The data contain roughly 280,000 distinct CDR3 sequences, about 17% of them singletons. CDR1 is SEHNR, CDR2 FQNEAQ, per germline (reference sequence). The CDR3 is 14 amino acids. V shed 1 base and J shed 0 bases, with 7 bases lying between them. The chain uses TRBV7-9 and TRBJ2-7; a weak D match, TRBD2 (5 bases). The sequence was collected from a man aged 18 to 35 who had mild COVID-19 (a few samples of this study predate the infection). Cell type and time point are not known. The sequenced sample consisted of PBMCs or a T cell subset sorted from them (not recorded which). The DNA for the CDR3 is TGTGCCAGCAGCTTAGGACGGGGCTCCTACGAGCAGTACGTC. Protein product: CASSLGRGSYEQYV.